Below, 8 T cell receptor beta chains from the same sample are listed, as sequenced in a study of blood T cells in healthy people across ages. Combining a sample-barcoded 5' primer with a J-beta primer mix, a second PCR ran for about 7 to 11 cycles. TCRdb re-called the 5' RACE reads through MiXCR, storing one row per CDR3 protein. The sample includes more than 500,000 distinct CDR3 sequences, 27% of them seen just once. The specimen sequenced was blood. The receptor set was obtained from a woman in her 70s in good health.

CDR3 DNA: TGTGCCAGTAACGTGGGGAGTTATTACAATGAGCAGTTCTTC. Translation: CASNVGSYYNEQFF. The rearrangement uses TRBV19 and TRBJ2-1; D possibly corresponds to TRBD2 (5 bases). The CDR3 contains 14 residues. Germline CDR1 is LNHDA and CDR2 is SQIVND (reference sequence). Trimming took off 7 bases at V and 4 bases at J, with 14 bases between the two ends.

This clonotype was observed at least ten times. The rearrangement links TRBV7-9 to TRBJ1-1, with 7 bases lining up with TRBD1. J lost 6 bases, V lost 2 bases, and 12 bases had no gene match. The CDR3 covers 16 residues. Germline values: CDR1 SEHNR, CDR2 FQNEAQ (reference sequence). The CDR3 nucleotides read TGTGCCAGCAGCTTATTCTTGGGACAGCTAGCCTCTGAAGCTTTCTTT. Translation gives CASSLFLGQLASEAFF.

The chain recombines TRBV30 with TRBJ2-5, with D possibly being TRBD2 (5 bases). CDR1 is GTSNPN and CDR2 is SVGIG in the germline V gene (reference sequence). CDR3 length equals 15 residues. V lost 0 bases to trimming and J lost 5 bases, with 16 bases between them. The CDR3 is CAWSVDGLSSETQYF. The CDR3 nucleotides read TGTGCCTGGAGTGTAGACGGACTTTCGTCGGAGACCCAGTACTTC.

The V call is TRBV29-1, the J call TRBJ1-2; D gene ambiguous. V dropped 4 bases and J dropped 8 bases, with 14 bases sitting between them. The V gene's germline CDR1 is SQVTM and CDR2 ANQGSEA. The CDR3 totals 12 residues. The CDR3 reads CSVAGSQPGYTF. The CDR3 DNA is TGCAGCGTTGCCGGTTCACAACCGGGCTACACCTTC.

CDR3 region: CASKSPGQAETQYF. As DNA, the CDR3 is TGTGCCAGCAAAAGCCCGGGACAAGCAGAGACCCAGTACTTC. The J gene is TRBJ2-5, the V gene TRBV6-2 or TRBV6-3, with D tentatively TRBD1 (6 bases). Germline V gene data show CDR1 as MNHEY and CDR2 as SVGEGT. Trimming removed 7 bases at V and 4 bases at J, with 16 bases between. This CDR3 region has 14 residues.

As concerns this clonotype: A junction end diverges from the germline sequence, so it may reflect a read error. In DNA form, the CDR3 reads TGCGCCAGCAGCCGCGGGACCTTC. It is translated as CASSRGTF. This chain links TRBV4-1 with TRBJ2-7; weak D call: TRBD2 (6 bases). The CDR3 consists of 8 residues. Germline V CDR1 and CDR2: MGHRA, YSYEKL.

This clonotype was counted ten times or more. The genes are TRBV5-1 and TRBJ2-1; 10 bases are shared with TRBD2. CDR3 size: 16 residues. Germline loops: CDR1 SGHRS, CDR2 YFSETQ. V shed 6 bases and J 5 bases; nucleotides not matched to a gene: 11. CDR3 coding DNA: TGCGCCAGCACCCAAATGGGTAGCGGGGGGCACAATGAGCAGTTCTTC. Translated: CASTQMGSGGHNEQFF.

This clonotype was recorded many times. The rearrangement links TRBV7-6 to TRBJ2-1, with no clear D. The germline CDR1 and CDR2 sequences are SGHVS and FNYEAQ. CDR3 size: 15 residues. V lost 7 bases and J 4 bases, leaving 17 bases between the germline ends. The DNA of the CDR3 is TGTGCCAGCACTACCTCACCTTTATCTTACAATGAGCAGTTCTTC. This encodes CASTTSPLSYNEQFF.